The rows below give T cell receptor beta chains drawn from one sample of a study of T cell responses to AZD1222 COVID-19 vaccine. TCRdb keeps only in-frame clones here, not all; method: immunoSEQ multiplex PCR. This sample has 140,000 or so clones, with about 90% found just once. The sample consisted of peripheral blood, taken 28 days after the second dose of the MenACWY control vaccine. These receptors originate from an adult who received the MenACWY meningococcal vaccine as a control. CDR3s include the opening cysteine and the closing phenylalanine or tryptophan. A D gene is named only where the DNA matches it firmly. Clone size is shown for a subset of rows, as once, few, many or a class of expanded clone.

v_gene: TRBV7-2; abundance: -; d_gene: -; j_gene: TRBJ1-6; CDR3nt: TGTGCCAGCAGCTTAGGGGGCAGAACAGTGCCGAATTCACCCCTCCACTTT; CDR3aa: CASSLGGRTVPNSPLHF
v_gene: TRBV28; abundance: -; d_gene: -; j_gene: TRBJ2-7; CDR3nt: TGTGCCAGCTTCGGGCACAGGGCCAACGAGCAGTACTTC; CDR3aa: CASFGHRANEQYF
v_gene: TRBV6-2/TRBV6-3; abundance: -; d_gene: -; j_gene: TRBJ1-1; CDR3nt: TGTGCCAGCAGCCGTTTCGCTGAAGCTTTCTTT; CDR3aa: CASSRFAEAFF
v_gene: TRBV19; abundance: -; d_gene: -; j_gene: TRBJ1-4; CDR3nt: TGTGCCAGTAGTCAGGGGCAAGCTAACGAAAAACTGTTTTTT; CDR3aa: CASSQGQANEKLFF
v_gene: TRBV5-1; abundance: -; d_gene: -; j_gene: TRBJ2-3; CDR3nt: TGCGCCAGCAGCGGAGTCCTCACAGATACGCAGTATTTT; CDR3aa: CASSGVLTDTQYF
v_gene: TRBV27; abundance: -; d_gene: -; j_gene: TRBJ1-5; CDR3nt: TGTGCCAGCAGTATGACTGGGCAGCCCCAGCATTTT; CDR3aa: CASSMTGQPQHF
v_gene: TRBV7-6; abundance: once; d_gene: -; j_gene: TRBJ2-7; CDR3nt: TGTGCCAGCAGCCCCTCCCGGGAGTACGAGCAGTACTTC; CDR3aa: CASSPSREYEQYF
v_gene: TRBV30; abundance: -; d_gene: -; j_gene: TRBJ1-1; CDR3nt: TGTGCCTGGAGAATGGGACGGAAGAACACTGAAGCTTTCTTT; CDR3aa: CAWRMGRKNTEAFF
v_gene: TRBV19; abundance: -; d_gene: -; j_gene: TRBJ2-7; CDR3nt: TGTGCCAGTAGTAGGGACAACTCCTACGAGCAGTACTTC; CDR3aa: CASSRDNSYEQYF
v_gene: TRBV6-2/TRBV6-3; abundance: -; d_gene: TRBD2; j_gene: TRBJ2-3; CDR3nt: TGTGCCAGCAGCCGCGGGGTGGGACTACCTACCGCGGGGGATACGCAGTATTTT; CDR3aa: CASSRGVGLPTAGDTQYF
v_gene: TRBV4-2; abundance: -; d_gene: TRBD2; j_gene: TRBJ2-1; CDR3nt: TGTGCCAGCAGCCAAGACCCCCTAACTAGCGGGGTGCACAATGAGCAGTTCTTC; CDR3aa: CASSQDPLTSGVHNEQFF
v_gene: TRBV12-3/TRBV12-4; abundance: -; d_gene: TRBD1; j_gene: TRBJ1-2; CDR3nt: TGTGCCAGCAGTCGGACAGGGGACTATGGCTACACCTTC; CDR3aa: CASSRTGDYGYTF
v_gene: TRBV18; abundance: -; d_gene: -; j_gene: TRBJ1-4; CDR3nt: TGTGCCAGCTCACCCTACGTAACACCGGTCACGGATGATGAAAAACTGTTTTTT; CDR3aa: CASSPYVTPVTDDEKLFF
v_gene: TRBV12-3/TRBV12-4; abundance: few; d_gene: -; j_gene: TRBJ1-4; CDR3nt: TGTGCCAGCAGGACTTCGACCGGTCGTGTGTTTTTT; CDR3aa: CASRTSTGRVFF
v_gene: TRBV5-1; abundance: once; d_gene: -; j_gene: TRBJ2-2; CDR3nt: TGCGCCAGCAGAAACAGTATTAACACCGGGGAGCTGTTTTTT; CDR3aa: CASRNSINTGELFF